This T cell receptor (beta chain) emerged from a study of T-cell reconstitution after alpha-beta-depleted transplantation in children. CDR3 length: 17 amino acids. The germline CDR1 and CDR2 sequences are MGHRA and YSYEKL. V shed 4 bases and J shed 4 bases, with 20 bases lying between them. With regard to this clonotype: The target antigen is unknown.

The study, taken as a whole, reports: Most T-cell counts and diversity one year after the transplant came from T cells that were newly produced. Several hundred expanded graft clones reportedly supplied alpha-beta T cells about two months after transplant. High day-60 TCRbeta diversity in some patients came from surviving recipient T cells and thymic progenitors.

The TCRbeta library was prepared with unique molecular identifiers. Via MiXCR, TCRdb re-called the PCR reads, giving one row per CDR3 protein. The sample comprises around 440,000 distinct CDR3 sequences, 15% to 20% of which are singletons, and under 30% rests with the top ten. The sample in question was PBMCs, mostly from graft donor cells, obtained 360 days after TCRalphabeta/CD19-depleted stem cell transplant. The rearrangement uses TRBV4-1 and TRBJ2-1, with D possibly TRBD2 on 6 matching bases. This sequence originates from a boy under three years old who had a stem cell transplant for Wiskott-Aldrich syndrome, so the T cells may come from the graft donor. CDR3 DNA: TGCGCCAGCAGCCGGGCCCGGGACTCAGAAAAATACAATGAGCAGTTCTTC. As protein: CASSRARDSEKYNEQFF.